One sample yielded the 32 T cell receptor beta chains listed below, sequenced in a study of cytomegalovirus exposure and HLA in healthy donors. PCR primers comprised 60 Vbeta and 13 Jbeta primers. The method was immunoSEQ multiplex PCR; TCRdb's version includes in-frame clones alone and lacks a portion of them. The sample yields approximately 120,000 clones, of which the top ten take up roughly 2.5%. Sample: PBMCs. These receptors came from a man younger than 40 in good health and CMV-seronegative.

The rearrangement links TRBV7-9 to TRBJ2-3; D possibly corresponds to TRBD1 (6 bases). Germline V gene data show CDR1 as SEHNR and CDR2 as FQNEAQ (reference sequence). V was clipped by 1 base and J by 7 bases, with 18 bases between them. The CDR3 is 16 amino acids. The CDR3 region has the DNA TGTGCCAGCAGCTTAGTGACCTCCAGGGGTTTTCATACGCAGTATTTT. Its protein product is CASSLVTSRGFHTQYF.

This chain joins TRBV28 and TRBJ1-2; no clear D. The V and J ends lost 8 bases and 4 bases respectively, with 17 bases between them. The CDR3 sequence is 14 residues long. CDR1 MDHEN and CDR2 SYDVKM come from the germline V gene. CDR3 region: CASHPAPWAYGYTF. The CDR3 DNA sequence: TGTGCCAGCCATCCAGCCCCTTGGGCCTATGGCTACACCTTC.

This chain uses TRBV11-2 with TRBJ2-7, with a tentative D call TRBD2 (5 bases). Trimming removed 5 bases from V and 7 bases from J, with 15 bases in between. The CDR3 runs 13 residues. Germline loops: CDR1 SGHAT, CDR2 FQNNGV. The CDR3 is CASSLTTSREQYF. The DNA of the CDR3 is TGTGCCAGCAGCCTGACAACTAGTAGGGAGCAGTACTTC.

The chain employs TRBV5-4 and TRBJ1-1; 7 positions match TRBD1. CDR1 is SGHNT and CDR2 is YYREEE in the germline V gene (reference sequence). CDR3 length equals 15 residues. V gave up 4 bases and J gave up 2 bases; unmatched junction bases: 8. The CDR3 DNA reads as TGTGCCAGCAGCCCCCGGGCAGGGGGTAACACTGAAGCTTTCTTT. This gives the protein CASSPRAGGNTEAFF.

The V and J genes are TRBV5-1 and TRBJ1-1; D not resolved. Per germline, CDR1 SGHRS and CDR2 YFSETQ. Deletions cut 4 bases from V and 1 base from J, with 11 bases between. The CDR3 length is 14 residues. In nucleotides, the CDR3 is TGCGCCAGCAGCCCGGGAGGAGGGAACACTGAAGCTTTCTTT. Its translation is CASSPGGGNTEAFF.

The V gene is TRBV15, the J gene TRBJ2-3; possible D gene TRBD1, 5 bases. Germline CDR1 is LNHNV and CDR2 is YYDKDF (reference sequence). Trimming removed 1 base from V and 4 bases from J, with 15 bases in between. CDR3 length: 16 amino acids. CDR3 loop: CATSRARLGPADTQYF. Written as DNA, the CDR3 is TGTGCCACCAGCAGAGCCCGGTTGGGGCCCGCAGATACGCAGTATTTT.

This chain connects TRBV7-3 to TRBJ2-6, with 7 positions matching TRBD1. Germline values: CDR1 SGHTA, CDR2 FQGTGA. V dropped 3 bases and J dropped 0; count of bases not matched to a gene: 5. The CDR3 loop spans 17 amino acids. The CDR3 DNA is TGTGCCAGCAGCTTTCCGGGACAGTTCTCTGGGGCCAACGTCCTGACTTTC. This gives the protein CASSFPGQFSGANVLTF.

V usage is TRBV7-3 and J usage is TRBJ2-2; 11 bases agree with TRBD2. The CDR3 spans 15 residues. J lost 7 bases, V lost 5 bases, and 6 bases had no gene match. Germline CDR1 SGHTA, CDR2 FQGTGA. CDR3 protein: CASSGTSGLFGELFF. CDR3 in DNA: TGTGCCAGCAGCGGGACTAGCGGTCTATTCGGGGAGCTGTTTTTT.

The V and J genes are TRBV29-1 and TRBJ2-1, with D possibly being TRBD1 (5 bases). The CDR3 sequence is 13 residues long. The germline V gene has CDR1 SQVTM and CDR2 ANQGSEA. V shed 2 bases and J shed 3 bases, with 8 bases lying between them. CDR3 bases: TGCAGCGTTGAACAGGGCCGCTACAATGAGCAGTTCTTC. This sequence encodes CSVEQGRYNEQFF.

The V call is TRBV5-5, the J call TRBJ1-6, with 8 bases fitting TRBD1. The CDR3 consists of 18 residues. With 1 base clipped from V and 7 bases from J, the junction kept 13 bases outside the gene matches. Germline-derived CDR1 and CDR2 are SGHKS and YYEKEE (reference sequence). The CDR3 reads CASSLSTVQDRANSPLHF. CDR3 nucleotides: TGTGCCAGCAGCTTGAGTACCGTTCAGGACAGGGCAAATTCACCCCTCCACTTT.

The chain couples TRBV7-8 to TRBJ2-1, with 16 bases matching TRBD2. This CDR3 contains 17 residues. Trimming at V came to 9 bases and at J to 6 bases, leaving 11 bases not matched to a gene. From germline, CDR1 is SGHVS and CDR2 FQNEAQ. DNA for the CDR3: TGTGCCAGTCTAAGGGGGACTAGCGGGAGGGGAGGCAATGAGCAGTTCTTC. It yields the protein CASLRGTSGRGGNEQFF.

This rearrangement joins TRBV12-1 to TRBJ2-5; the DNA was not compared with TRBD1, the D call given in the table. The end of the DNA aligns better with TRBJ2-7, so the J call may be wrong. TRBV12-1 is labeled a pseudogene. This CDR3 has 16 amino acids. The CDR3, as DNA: TGTGCCAGCAGCTTTGGTCGACAGGGCATCCTCTACGAGCAGTACTTC. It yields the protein CASSFGRQGILYEQYF.

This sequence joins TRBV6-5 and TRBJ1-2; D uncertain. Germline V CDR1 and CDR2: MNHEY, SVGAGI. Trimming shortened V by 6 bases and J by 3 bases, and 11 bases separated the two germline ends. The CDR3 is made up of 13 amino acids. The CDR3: CASRTTGYYGYTF. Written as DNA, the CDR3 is TGTGCCAGCAGGACGACGGGTTACTATGGCTACACCTTC.

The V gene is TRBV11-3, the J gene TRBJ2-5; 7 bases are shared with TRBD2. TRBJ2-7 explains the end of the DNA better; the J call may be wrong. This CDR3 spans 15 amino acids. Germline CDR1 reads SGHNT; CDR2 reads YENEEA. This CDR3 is CASSFSSSGTYEQYF. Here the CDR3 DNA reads TGTGCCAGCAGCTTCTCCTCTAGCGGTACCTACGAGCAGTACTTC.

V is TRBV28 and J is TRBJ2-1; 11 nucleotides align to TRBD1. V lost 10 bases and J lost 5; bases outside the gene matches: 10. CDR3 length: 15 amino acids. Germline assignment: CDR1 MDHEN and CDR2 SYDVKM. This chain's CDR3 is CAISQDRGPNNEQFF. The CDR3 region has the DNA TGTGCCATTTCCCAGGACAGGGGGCCCAACAATGAGCAGTTCTTC.

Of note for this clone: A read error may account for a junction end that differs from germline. The CDR3 here is CANSPSGIDGEQYF. DNA of the CDR3: TGTGCCAACAGCCCCAGCGGGATAGACGGGGAGCAGTACTTC. J is TRBJ2-7 and V is TRBV4-2; 7 bases fit TRBD2. Per germline, CDR1 LGHNA and CDR2 YNFKEQ. The CDR3 has 14 residues.

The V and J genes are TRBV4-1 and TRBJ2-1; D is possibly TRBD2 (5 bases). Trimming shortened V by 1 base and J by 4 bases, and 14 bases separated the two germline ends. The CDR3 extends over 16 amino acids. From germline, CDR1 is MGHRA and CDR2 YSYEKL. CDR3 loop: CASSQVILAAYNEQFF. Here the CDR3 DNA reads TGCGCCAGCAGCCAAGTGATCCTAGCCGCTTACAATGAGCAGTTCTTC.

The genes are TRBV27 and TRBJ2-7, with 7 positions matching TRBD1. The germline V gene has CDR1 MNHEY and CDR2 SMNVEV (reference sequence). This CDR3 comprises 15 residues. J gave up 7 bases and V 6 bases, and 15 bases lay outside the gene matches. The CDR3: CASSPTGQLKVEQYF. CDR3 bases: TGTGCCAGCAGCCCCACGGGACAGCTTAAAGTAGAGCAGTACTTC.

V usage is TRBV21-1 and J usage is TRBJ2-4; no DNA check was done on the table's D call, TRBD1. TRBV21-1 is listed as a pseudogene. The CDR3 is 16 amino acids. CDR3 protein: CASSARQGASKNIQYF. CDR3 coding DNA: TGTGCCAGCAGCGCCAGACAGGGGGCATCGAAAAACATTCAGTACTTC.

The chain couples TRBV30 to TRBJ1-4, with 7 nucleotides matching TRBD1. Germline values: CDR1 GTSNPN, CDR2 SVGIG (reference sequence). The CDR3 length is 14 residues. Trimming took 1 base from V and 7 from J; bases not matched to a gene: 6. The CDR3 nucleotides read TGTGCCTGGAGTGGAGGGGGCGCGGGTGAAAAACTGTTTTTT. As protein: CAWSGGGAGEKLFF.

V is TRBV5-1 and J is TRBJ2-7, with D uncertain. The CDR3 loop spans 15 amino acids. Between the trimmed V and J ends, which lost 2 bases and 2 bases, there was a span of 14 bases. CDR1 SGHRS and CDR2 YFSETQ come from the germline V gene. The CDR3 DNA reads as TGCGCCAGCAGCTTTTTGTCCGCCAAGCCCTACGAGCAGTACTTC. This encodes CASSFLSAKPYEQYF.

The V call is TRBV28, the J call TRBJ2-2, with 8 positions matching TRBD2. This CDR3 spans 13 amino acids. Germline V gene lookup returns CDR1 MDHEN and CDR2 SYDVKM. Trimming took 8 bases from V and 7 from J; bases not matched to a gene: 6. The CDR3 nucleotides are TGTGCCAGCTATACTAGCGGATACGGGGAGCTGTTTTTT. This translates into CASYTSGYGELFF.

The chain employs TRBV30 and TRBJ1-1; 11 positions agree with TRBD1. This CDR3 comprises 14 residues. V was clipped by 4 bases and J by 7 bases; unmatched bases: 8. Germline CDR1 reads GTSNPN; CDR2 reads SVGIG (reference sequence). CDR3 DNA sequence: TGTGCCTGGAAATGGGACAGGGGGTTCGGTGAAGCTTTCTTT. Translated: CAWKWDRGFGEAFF.

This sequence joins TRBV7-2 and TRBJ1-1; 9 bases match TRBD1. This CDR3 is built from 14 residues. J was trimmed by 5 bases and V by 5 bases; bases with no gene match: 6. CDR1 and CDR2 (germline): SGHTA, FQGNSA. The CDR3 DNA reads TGTGCCAGCAGCACAGGGGGCGTAAGGACTGAAGCTTTCTTT. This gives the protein CASSTGGVRTEAFF.

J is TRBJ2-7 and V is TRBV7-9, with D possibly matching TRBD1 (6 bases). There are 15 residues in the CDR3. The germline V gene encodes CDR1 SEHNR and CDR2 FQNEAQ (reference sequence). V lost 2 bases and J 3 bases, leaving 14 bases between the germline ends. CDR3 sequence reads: CASSLPRTDDYEQYF. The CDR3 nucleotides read TGTGCCAGCAGCTTACCAAGGACAGACGACTACGAGCAGTACTTC.

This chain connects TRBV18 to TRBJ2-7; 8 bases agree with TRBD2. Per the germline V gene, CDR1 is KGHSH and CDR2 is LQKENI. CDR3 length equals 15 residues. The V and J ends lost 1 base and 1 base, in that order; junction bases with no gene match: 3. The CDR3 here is CASSPLAGPSYEQYF. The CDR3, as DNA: TGTGCCAGCTCACCACTAGCGGGACCATCCTACGAGCAGTACTTC. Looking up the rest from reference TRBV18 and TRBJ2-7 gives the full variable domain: NAGVMQNPRHLVRRRGQEARLRCSPMKGHSHVYWYRQLPEEGLKFMVYLQKENIIDESGMPKERFSAEFPKEGPSILRIQQVVRGDSAAYFCASSPLAGPSYEQYFGPGTRLTVT.

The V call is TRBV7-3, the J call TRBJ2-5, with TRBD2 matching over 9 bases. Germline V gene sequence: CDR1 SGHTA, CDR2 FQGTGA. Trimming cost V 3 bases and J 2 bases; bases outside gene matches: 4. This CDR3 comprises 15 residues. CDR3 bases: TGTGCCAGCAGCTTGGCTAGCGGGATTCAAGAGACCCAGTACTTC. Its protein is CASSLASGIQETQYF.

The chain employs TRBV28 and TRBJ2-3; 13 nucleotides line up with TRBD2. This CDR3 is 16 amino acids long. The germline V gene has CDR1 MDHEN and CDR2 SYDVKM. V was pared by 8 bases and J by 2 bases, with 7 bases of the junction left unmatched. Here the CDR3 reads CASQPGLAGPTDTQYF. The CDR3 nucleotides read TGTGCCAGCCAGCCGGGACTAGCGGGACCCACAGATACGCAGTATTTT.

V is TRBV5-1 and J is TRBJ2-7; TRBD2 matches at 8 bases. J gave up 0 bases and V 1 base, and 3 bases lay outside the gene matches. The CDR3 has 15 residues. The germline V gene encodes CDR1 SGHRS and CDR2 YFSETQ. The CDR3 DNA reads TGCGCCAGCAGCTTGTTAAGCGGGAGCTCCTACGAGCAGTACTTC. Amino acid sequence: CASSLLSGSSYEQYF. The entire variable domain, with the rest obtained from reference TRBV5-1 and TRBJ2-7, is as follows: KAGVTQTPRYLIKTRGQQVTLSCSPISGHRSVSWYQQTPGQGLQFLFEYFSETQRNKGNFPGRFSGRQFSNSRSEMNVSTLELGDSALYLCASSLLSGSSYEQYFGPGTRLTVT.

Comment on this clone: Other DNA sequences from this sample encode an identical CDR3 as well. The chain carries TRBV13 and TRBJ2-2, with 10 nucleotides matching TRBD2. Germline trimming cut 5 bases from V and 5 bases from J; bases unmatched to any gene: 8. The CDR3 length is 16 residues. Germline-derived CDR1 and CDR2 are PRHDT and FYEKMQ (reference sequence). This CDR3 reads CASSPASGSGTGELFF. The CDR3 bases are TGTGCCAGCAGCCCCGCTAGCGGGAGTGGTACCGGGGAGCTGTTTTTT.

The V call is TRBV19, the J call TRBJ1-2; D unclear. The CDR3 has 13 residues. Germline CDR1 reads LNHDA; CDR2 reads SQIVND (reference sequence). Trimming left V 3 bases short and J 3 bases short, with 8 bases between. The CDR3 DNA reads TGTGCCAGTAGTATTAAGCGGGACTATGGCTACACCTTC. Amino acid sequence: CASSIKRDYGYTF.

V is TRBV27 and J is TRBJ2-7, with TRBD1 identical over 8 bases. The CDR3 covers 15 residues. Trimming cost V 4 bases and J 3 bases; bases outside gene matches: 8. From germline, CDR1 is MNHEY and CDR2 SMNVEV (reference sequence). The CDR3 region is CASSSLDRALYEQYF. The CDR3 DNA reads TGTGCCAGCAGTTCCCTGGACAGGGCCCTCTACGAGCAGTACTTC.